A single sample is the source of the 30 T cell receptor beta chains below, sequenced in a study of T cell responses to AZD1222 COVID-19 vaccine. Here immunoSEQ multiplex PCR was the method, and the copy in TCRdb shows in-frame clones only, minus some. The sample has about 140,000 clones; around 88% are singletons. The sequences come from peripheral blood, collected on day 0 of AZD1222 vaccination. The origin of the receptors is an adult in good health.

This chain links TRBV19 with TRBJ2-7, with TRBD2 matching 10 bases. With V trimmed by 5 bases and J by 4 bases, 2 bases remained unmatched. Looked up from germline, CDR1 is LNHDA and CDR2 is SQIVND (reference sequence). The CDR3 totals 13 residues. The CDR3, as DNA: TGTGCCAGTAGTCTAGCGGGAGTATACGAGCAGTACTTC. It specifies CASSLAGVYEQYF.

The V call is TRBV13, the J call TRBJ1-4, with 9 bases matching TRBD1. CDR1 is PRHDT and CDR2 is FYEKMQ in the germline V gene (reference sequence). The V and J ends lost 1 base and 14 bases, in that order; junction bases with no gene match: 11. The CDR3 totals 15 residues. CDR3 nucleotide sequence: TGTGCCAGCAGCTTAGCGACGGGACAGGGAGGTACGCTGTTTTTT. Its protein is CASSLATGQGGTLFF.

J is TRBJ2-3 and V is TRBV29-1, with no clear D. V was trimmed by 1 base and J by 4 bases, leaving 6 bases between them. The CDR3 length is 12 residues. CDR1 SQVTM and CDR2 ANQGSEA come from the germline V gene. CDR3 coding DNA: TGCAGCGTTGAAGTTATTGCAGATACGCAGTATTTT. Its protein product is CSVEVIADTQYF.

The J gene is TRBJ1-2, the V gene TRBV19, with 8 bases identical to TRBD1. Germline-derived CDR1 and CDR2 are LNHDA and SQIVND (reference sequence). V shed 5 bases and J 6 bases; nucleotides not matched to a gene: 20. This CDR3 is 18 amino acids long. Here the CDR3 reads CASSVGQGALSAGDGYTF. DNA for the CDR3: TGTGCCAGTAGTGTCGGACAGGGCGCTCTCTCGGCGGGGGATGGCTACACCTTC.

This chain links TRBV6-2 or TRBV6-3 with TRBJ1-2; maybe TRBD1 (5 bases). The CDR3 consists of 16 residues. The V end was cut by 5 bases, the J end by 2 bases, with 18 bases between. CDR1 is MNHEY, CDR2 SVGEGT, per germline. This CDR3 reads CASSTPRVGGNYGYTF. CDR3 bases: TGTGCCAGCAGTACCCCCAGGGTTGGAGGGAACTATGGCTACACCTTC.

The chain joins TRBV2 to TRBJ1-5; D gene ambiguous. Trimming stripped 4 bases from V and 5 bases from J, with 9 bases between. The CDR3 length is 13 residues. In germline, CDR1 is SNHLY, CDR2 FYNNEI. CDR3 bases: TGTGCCAGCAGTGGGACCGTTGATCAGCCCCAGCATTTT. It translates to CASSGTVDQPQHF. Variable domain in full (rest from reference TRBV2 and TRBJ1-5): EPEVTQTPSHQVTQMGQEVILRCVPISNHLYFYWYRQILGQKVEFLVSFYNNEISEKSEIFDDQFSVERPDGSNFTLKIRSTKLEDSAMYFCASSGTVDQPQHFGDGTRLSIL.

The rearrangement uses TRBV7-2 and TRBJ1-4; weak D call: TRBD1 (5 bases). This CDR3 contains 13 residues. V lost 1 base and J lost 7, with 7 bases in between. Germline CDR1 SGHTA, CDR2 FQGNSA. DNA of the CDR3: TGTGCCAGCAGCTTAGGCAGGGCTGAAAAACTGTTTTTT. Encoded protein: CASSLGRAEKLFF.

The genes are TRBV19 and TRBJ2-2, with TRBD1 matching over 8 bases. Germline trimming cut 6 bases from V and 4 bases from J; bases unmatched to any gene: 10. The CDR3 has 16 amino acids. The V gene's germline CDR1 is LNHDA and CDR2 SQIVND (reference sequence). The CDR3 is CASRKQDRVGTGELFF. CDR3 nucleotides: TGTGCCAGTAGAAAGCAGGACAGGGTTGGCACCGGGGAGCTGTTTTTT.

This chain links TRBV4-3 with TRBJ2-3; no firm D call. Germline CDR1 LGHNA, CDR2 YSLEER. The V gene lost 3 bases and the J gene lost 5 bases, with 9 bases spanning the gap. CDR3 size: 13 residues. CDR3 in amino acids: CASSHAGRDTQYF. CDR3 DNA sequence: TGCGCCAGCAGCCATGCCGGACGAGATACGCAGTATTTT.

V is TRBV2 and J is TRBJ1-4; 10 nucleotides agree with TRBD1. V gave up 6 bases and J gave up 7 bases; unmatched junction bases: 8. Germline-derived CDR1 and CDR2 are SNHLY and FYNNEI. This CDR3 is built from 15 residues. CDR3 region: CASSPGTGVFEKLFF. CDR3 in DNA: TGTGCCAGCAGCCCAGGGACAGGGGTCTTTGAAAAACTGTTTTTT.

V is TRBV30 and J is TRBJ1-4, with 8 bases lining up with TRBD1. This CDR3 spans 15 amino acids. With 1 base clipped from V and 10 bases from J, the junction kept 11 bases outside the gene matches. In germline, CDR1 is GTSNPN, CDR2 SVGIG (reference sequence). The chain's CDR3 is CAWSANRQGRVKLFF. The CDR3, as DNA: TGTGCCTGGAGTGCGAATAGACAGGGGCGGGTAAAACTGTTTTTT. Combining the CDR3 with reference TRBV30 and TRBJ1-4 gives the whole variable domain SQTIHQWPATLVQPVGSPLSLECTVEGTSNPNLYWYRQAAGRGLQLLFYSVGIGQISSEVPQNLSASRPQDRQFILSSKKLLLSDSGFYLCAWSANRQGRVKLFFGSGTQLSVL.

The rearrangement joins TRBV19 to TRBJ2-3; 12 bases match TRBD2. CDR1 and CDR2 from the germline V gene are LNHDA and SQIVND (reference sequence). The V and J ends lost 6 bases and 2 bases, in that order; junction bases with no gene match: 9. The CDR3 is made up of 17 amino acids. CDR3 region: CASRKEGTSGFTDTQYF. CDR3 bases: TGTGCCAGTAGGAAAGAGGGGACTAGCGGGTTCACAGATACGCAGTATTTT.

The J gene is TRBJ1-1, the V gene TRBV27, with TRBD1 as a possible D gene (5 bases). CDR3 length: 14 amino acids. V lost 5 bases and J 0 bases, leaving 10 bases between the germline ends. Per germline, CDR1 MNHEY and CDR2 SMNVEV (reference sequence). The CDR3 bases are TGTGCCAGCAGTGCGGGGCACATGAACACTGAAGCTTTCTTT. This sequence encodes CASSAGHMNTEAFF.

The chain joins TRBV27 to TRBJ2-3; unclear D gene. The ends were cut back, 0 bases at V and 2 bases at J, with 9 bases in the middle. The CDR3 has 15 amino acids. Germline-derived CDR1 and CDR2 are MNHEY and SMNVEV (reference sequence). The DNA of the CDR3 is TGTGCCAGCAGTTTATCGTGGCTGATCACAGATACGCAGTATTTT. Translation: CASSLSWLITDTQYF.

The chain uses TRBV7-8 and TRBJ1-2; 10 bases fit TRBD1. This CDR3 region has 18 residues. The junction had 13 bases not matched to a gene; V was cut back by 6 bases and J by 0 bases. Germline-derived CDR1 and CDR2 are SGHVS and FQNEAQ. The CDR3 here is CASSSDRGISAANYGYTF. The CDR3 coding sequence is TGTGCCAGCAGTTCGGACAGGGGGATATCTGCAGCTAACTATGGCTACACCTTC.

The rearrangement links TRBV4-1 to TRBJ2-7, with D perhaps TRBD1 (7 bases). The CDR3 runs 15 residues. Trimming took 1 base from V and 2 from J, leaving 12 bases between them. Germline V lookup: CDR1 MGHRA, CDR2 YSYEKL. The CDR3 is CASSQGAGGTYEQYF. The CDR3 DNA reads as TGCGCCAGCAGCCAAGGAGCAGGGGGGACCTACGAGCAGTACTTC.

CDR3 region: CASSLVGGNSPLHF. CDR3 sequence (DNA): TGCGCCAGCAGCCTAGTGGGTGGGAATTCACCCCTCCACTTT. This sequence joins TRBV4-3 and TRBJ1-6; no definite D call. CDR3 length equals 14 residues. Deletions cut 4 bases from V and 7 bases from J, with 11 bases between. From germline, CDR1 is LGHNA and CDR2 YSLEER.

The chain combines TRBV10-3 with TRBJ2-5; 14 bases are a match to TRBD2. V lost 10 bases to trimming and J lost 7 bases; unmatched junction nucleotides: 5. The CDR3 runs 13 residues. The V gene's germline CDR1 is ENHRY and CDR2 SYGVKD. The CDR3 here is CATGLAGGPTQYF. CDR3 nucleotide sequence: TGTGCCACAGGACTAGCGGGAGGCCCGACCCAGTACTTC.

CDR3 DNA sequence: TGTGCCAGCAGTTACGAGGACAGAAGGTCCGGTGGCTACACCTTC. Translating gives CASSYEDRRSGGYTF. This rearrangement joins TRBV6-2 or TRBV6-3 to TRBJ1-2, with D possibly matching TRBD1 (6 bases). There are 15 residues in the CDR3. Per germline, CDR1 MNHEY and CDR2 SVGEGT. Trimming removed 2 bases from V and 7 bases from J, with 17 bases in between.

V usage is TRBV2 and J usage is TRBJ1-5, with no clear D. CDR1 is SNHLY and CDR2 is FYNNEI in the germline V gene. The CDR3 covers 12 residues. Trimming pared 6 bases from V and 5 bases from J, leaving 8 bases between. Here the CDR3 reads CASRRMDQPQHF. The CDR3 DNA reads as TGTGCCAGCAGGCGGATGGATCAGCCCCAGCATTTT.

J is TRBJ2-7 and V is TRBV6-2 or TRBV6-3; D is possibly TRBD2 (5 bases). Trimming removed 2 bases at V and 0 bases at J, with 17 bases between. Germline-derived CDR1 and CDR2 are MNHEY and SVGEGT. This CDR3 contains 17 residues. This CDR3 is CASSYALAPGFSYEQYF. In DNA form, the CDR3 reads TGTGCCAGCAGTTACGCGCTAGCCCCAGGTTTCTCCTACGAGCAGTACTTC.

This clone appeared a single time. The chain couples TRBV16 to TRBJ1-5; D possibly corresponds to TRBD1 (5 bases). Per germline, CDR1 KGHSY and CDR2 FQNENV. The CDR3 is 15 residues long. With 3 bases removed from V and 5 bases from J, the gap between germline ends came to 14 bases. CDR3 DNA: TGTGCCAGCAGCCATTGGGGGGATTTTGATCAGCCCCAGCATTTT. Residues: CASSHWGDFDQPQHF.

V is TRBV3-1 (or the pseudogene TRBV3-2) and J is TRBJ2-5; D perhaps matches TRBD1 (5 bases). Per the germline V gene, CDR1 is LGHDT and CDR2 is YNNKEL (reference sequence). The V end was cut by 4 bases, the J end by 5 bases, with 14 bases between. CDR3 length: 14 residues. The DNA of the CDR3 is TGTGCCAGCAGCCCCGGACAACGGTGGGAGACCCAGTACTTC. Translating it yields CASSPGQRWETQYF.

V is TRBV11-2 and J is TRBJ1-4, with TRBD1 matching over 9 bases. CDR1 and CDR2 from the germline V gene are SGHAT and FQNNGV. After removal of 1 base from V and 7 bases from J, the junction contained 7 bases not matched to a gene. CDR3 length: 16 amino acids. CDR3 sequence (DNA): TGTGCCAGCAGCTTAGTGGGGACAGGGTTGGCTGAAAAACTGTTTTTT. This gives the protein CASSLVGTGLAEKLFF. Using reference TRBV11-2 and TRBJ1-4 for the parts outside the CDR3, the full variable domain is EAGVAQSPRYKIIEKRQSVAFWCNPISGHATLYWYQQILGQGPKLLIQFQNNGVVDDSQLPKDRFSAERLKGVDSTLKIQPAKLEDSAVYLCASSLVGTGLAEKLFFGSGTQLSVL.

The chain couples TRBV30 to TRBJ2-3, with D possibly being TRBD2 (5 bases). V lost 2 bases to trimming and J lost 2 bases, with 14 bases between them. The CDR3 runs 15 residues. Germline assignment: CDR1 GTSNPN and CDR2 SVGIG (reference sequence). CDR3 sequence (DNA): TGTGCCTGGAGTATTGGGAGCGGAAACACAGATACGCAGTATTTT. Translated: CAWSIGSGNTDTQYF. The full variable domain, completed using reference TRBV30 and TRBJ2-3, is SQTIHQWPATLVQPVGSPLSLECTVEGTSNPNLYWYRQAAGRGLQLLFYSVGIGQISSEVPQNLSASRPQDRQFILSSKKLLLSDSGFYLCAWSIGSGNTDTQYFGPGTRLTVL.

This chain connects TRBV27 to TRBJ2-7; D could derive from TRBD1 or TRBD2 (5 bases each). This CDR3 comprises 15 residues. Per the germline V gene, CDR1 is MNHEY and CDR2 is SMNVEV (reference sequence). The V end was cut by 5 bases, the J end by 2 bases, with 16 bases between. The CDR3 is CASSLRHGGPYEQYF. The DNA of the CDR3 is TGTGCCAGCAGTCTCCGCCATGGGGGTCCCTACGAGCAGTACTTC.

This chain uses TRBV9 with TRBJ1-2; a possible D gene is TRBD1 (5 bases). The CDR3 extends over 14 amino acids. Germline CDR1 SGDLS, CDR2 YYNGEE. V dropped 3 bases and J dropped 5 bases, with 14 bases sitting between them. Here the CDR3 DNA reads TGTGCCAGCAGCGCCCACTCCGAGGGGTATGGCTACACCTTC. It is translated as CASSAHSEGYGYTF. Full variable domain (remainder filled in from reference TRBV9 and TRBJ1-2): DSGVTQTPKHLITATGQRVTLRCSPRSGDLSVYWYQQSLDQGLQFLIQYYNGEERAKGNILERFSAQQFPDLHSELNLSSLELGDSALYFCASSAHSEGYGYTFGSGTRLTVV.

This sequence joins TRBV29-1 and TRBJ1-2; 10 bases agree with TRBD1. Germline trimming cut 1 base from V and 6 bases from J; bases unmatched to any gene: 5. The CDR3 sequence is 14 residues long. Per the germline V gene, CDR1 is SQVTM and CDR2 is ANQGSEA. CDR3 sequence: CSVEGTGGGHGYTF. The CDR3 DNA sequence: TGCAGCGTTGAAGGGACAGGGGGAGGTCATGGCTACACCTTC.

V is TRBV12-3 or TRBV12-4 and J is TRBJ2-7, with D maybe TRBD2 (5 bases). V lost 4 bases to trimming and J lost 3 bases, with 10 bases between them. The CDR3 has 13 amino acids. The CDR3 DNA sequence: TGTGCCAGCAGTTCCGGACGGGGCTACGAGCAGTACTTC. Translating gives CASSSGRGYEQYF.

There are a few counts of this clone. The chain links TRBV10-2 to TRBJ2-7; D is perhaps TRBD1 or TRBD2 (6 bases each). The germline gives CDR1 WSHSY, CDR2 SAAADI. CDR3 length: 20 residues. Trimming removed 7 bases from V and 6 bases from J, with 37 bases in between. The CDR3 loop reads CASTAQVGAGGHYRAGEQYF. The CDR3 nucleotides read TGCGCCAGCACCGCCCAGGTTGGGGCCGGGGGACATTACAGGGCCGGCGAGCAGTACTTC.